A selection of T cell receptor beta chains follows, all from one sample in a study of blood T cells in healthy people across ages. TCRdb reprocessed the 5' RACE reads with MiXCR, giving one entry per CDR3 protein. The repertoire holds fewer than 1,200,000 distinct CDR3 sequences, approximately 25% seen once, with around 0.75% in the top ten. The sample was also linked to a second study, of T cells of mothers and their children.

Sequenced material: blood. These receptors all come from a girl aged 2-10 years in good health. Both conserved end residues are part of each CDR3. A D gene is named only where the DNA matches it firmly. Size tells how often a clone was seen (once, few, many) or the class of an expanded clone, and some rows leave it out.

clone size,V gene,J gene,D gene,CDR3 DNA,CDR3 protein
NA,TRBV12-3/TRBV12-4,TRBJ2-6,NA,TGTGCCAGCAGTTGGGAAGGAGGGGGGTCTGGAGGGGCCAACGTCCTGACTTTC,CASSWEGGGSGGANVLTF
NA,TRBV29-1,TRBJ1-1,NA,TGCAGCGTACGGAGAGAGACAGGTGTCACTGAAGCTTTCTTT,CSVRRETGVTEAFF
NA,TRBV20-1,TRBJ2-7,NA,TGCAGTGCTAGACTCCTAGGGGGAGGCTACGAGCAGTACTTC,CSARLLGGGYEQYF
few,TRBV19,TRBJ2-7,NA,TGTGCCAGTAGTATTCCCGGGAGCAAAGAGCAGTACTTC,CASSIPGSKEQYF
few,TRBV7-2,TRBJ2-7,NA,TGTGCCAGCAGCTTAGCGCTCAGGGTCTACGAGCAGTACTTC,CASSLALRVYEQYF
NA,TRBV28,TRBJ2-1,NA,TGTGCCAGCAACCGGGACAACTACAATGAGCAGTTCTTC,CASNRDNYNEQFF
NA,TRBV20-1,TRBJ2-5,NA,TGCAGTGCTAGAGATGAGGTAGAGACCCAGTACTTC,CSARDEVETQYF
NA,TRBV6-2/TRBV6-3,TRBJ1-1,NA,TGTGCCAGCAGTTACGGAGGCCTGGTAGCTTTCTTT,CASSYGGLVAFF
NA,TRBV10-3,TRBJ1-6,NA,TGTGCCATCTCCCCACGGGGGGATAATTCACCCCTCCACTTT,CAISPRGDNSPLHF
NA,TRBV11-2,TRBJ2-1,NA,TGTGCCAGCAGCTTGGATAGTTGGTGGGAGCAGTTCTTC,CASSLDSWWEQFF
few,TRBV7-6,TRBJ2-1,TRBD2,TGTGCCAGCAGCCACCTTTTAGCGGGAGGGATTAATGAGCAGTTCTTC,CASSHLLAGGINEQFF
NA,TRBV4-3,TRBJ2-7,NA,TGCGCCAGCAGCCAAGATCGTGTAATTGACGAGCAGTACTTC,CASSQDRVIDEQYF
NA,TRBV7-2,TRBJ1-4,NA,TGTGCCAGCAGCGGGGCCGGACGAGTTGCAACTAATGAAAAACTGTTTTTT,CASSGAGRVATNEKLFF
NA,TRBV29-1,TRBJ1-2,NA,TGCAGCGTTGGGTCCTTGGGGTATGGCTACACCTTC,CSVGSLGYGYTF
NA,TRBV5-1,TRBJ1-2,TRBD1,TGTGCCAGCAGCTTGGCCGGGACAGACTATGGCTACACCTTC,CASSLAGTDYGYTF
NA,TRBV7-3,TRBJ2-1,NA,TGTGCCAGCAGCTTAAGCAGGGGAGGTAATGAGCAGTTCTTC,CASSLSRGGNEQFF
many,TRBV7-9,TRBJ1-3,NA,TGTGCCAGCAGTTTTTCTGGAAACACCATATATTTT,CASSFSGNTIYF
few,TRBV7-2,TRBJ2-3,NA,TGTGCCAGCAGCTTTCGTAGCGGCACGAGCACAGATACGCAGTATTTT,CASSFRSGTSTDTQYF
few,TRBV5-1,TRBJ1-3,NA,TGCGCCAGCAGCTTCTCCCCCCGCGACGATTCCTCTGGAAACACCATATATTTT,CASSFSPRDDSSGNTIYF
NA,TRBV6-1,TRBJ2-5,TRBD2,TGTGCCAGCAGTAGGGGGACTAGCGTAGAACAAGAGACCCAGTACTTC,CASSRGTSVEQETQYF
NA,TRBV27,TRBJ2-3,NA,TGTGCCAGCAGTCTCAACGGACAGACCGCAGATACGCAGTATTTT,CASSLNGQTADTQYF
NA,TRBV28,TRBJ2-1,NA,TGTGCCAGCAGTTTACGGGCCAGTTATTGGTTC,CASSLRASYWF